This T cell receptor (beta chain) appears in the sequencing data of a study of long-term antiretroviral therapy in people with HIV. Findings and limits, study-wide: Collection of the blood, which took place between about 2003 and 2018, possibly occurred under older ART regimens.

They ran version v3.0 of the immunoSEQ assay at survey level. Sequencing was intended to reach roughly 35,000-50,000 T-cell genomes per sample. Here immunoSEQ multiplex PCR was the method, and the copy in TCRdb shows in-frame clones only, minus some. The sample comprises some 30,000 clones, 75% to 85% of which are singletons, and approximately 4.4% rests with the top ten. Germline CDR1 LGHNA, CDR2 YSLEER. The CDR3 consists of 13 residues. V lost 0 bases, J lost 7 bases, and 9 bases lay in between. Note on this clone: Its antigen remains unknown.

The content of samples before DNA extraction was roughly 0.85-11 million cryopreserved PBMC. Sequenced material: unsorted PBMCs, taken about 3.3 years after starting antiretroviral therapy. The chain carries TRBV4-3 and TRBJ2-5, with D perhaps assigned TRBD1 or TRBD2 (6 bases each). The sequence was obtained from a young man with HIV. The CDR3 protein is CASSQDGGGTQYF. CDR3 nucleotides: TGCGCCAGCAGCCAAGATGGAGGGGGGACCCAGTACTTC.